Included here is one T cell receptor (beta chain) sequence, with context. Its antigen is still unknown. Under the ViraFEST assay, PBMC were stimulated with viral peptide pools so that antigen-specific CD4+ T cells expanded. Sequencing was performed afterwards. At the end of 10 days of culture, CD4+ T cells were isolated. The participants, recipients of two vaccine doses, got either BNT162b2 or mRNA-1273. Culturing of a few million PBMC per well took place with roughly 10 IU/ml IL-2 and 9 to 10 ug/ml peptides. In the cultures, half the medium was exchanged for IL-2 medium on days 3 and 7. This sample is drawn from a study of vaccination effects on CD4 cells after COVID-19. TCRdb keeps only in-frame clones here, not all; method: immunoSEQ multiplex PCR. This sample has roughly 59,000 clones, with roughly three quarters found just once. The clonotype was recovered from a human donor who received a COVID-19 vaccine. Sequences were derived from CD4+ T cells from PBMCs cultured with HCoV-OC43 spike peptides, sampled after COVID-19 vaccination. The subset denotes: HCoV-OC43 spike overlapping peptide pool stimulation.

CDR3 bases: TGTGCCAGCAGTTACGGGCAGGGGCGCCCCTACGAGCAGTACGTC. This translates into CASSYGQGRPYEQYV. This chain links TRBV6-2 or TRBV6-3 with TRBJ2-7; D may be TRBD1 (6 bases). Trimming took 2 bases from V and 2 from J, leaving 13 bases between them. CDR3 size: 15 residues. Germline-derived CDR1 and CDR2 are MNHEY and SVGEGT.